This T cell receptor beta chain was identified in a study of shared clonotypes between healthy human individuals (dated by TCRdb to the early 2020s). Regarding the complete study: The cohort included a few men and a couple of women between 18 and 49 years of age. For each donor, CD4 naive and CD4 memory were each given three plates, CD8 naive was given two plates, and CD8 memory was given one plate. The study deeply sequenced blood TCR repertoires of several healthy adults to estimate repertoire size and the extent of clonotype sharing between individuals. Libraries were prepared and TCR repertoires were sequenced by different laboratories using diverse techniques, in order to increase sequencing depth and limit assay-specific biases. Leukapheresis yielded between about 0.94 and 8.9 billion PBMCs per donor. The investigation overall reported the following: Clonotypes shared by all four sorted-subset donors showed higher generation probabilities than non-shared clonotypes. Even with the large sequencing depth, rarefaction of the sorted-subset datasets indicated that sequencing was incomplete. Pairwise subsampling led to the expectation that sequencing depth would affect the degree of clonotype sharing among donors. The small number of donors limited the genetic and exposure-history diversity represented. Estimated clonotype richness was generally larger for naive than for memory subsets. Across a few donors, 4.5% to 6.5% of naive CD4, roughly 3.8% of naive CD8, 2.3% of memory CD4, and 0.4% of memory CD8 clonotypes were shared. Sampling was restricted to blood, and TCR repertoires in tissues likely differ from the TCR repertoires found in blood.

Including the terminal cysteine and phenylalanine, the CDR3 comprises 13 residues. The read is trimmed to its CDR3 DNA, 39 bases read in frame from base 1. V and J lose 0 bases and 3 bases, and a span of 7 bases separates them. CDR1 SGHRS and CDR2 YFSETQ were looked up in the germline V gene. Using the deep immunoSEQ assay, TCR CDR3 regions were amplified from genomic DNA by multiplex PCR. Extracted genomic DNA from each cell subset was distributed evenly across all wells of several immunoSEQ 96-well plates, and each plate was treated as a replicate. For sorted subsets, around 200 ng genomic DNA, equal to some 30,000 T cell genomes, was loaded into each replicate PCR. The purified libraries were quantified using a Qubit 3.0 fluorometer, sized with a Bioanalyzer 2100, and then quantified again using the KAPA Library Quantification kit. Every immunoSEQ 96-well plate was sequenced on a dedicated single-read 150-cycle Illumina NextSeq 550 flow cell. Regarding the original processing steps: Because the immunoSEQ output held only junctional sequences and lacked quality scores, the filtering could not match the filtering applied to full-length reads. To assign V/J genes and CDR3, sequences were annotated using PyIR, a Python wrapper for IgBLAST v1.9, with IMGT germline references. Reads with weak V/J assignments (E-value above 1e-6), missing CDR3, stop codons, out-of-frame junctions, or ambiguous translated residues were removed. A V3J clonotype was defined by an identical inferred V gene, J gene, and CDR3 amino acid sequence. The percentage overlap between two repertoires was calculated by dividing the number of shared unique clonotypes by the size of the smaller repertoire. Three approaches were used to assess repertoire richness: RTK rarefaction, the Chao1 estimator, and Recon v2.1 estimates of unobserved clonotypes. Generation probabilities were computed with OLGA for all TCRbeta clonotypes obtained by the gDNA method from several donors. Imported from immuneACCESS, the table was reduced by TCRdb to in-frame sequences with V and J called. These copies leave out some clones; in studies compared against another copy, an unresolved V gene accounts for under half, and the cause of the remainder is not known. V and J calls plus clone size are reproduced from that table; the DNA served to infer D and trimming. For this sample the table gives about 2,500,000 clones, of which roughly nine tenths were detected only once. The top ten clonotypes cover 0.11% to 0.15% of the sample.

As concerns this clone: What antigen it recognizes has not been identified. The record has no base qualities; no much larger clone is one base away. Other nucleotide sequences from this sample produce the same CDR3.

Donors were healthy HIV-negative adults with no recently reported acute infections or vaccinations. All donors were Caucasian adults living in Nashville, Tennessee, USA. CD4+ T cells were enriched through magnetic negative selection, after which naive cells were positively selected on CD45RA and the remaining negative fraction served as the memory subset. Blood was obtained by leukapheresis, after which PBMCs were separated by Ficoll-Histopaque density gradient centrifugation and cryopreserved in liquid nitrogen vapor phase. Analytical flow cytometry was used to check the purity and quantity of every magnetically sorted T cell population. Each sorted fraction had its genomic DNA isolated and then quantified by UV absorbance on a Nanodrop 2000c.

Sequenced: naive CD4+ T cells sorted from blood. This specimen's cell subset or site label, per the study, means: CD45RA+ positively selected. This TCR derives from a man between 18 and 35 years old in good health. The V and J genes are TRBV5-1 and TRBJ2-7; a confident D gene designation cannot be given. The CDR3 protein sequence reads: CASSLAPGYEQYF. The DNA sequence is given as TGCGCCAGCAGCTTGGCCCCGGGCTACGAGCAGTACTTC.